This T cell receptor beta chain was obtained from a study of cytomegalovirus exposure and HLA in healthy donors. Measured with immunoSEQ multiplex PCR; TCRdb has only the in-frame clones, and not every one. The sample lists 150,000 to 200,000 clones, 84% occurring once. Study conclusions and caveats: There were some 150 TCR beta chains listed as cytomegalovirus-associated. Subsequent analysis revealed that first-cohort TCR clusters tended to co-occur in the 130 or so validation repertoires.

This CDR3 has 13 residues. Losses at the gene ends were 2 bases for V and 8 bases for J; bases not matched to a gene: 7. Germline V gives CDR1 GTSNPN, CDR2 SVGIG (reference sequence). This clone has only a few counts. The antigen remains unidentified. The TCR originated in a man aged 30 to 45 in good health and CMV-seropositive. The sequenced material came from PBMCs. The gene calls are TRBV30 and TRBJ1-2; 8 bases line up with TRBD1. Here the CDR3 DNA reads TGTGCCTGGAGTTCCACAGGGGGAGGGGGCTACACCTTC. As protein: CAWSSTGGGGYTF.